The clone carrying this TCR beta chain was detected only once. This specimen comes from a study of Ad26.COV2.S vaccination and SARS-CoV-2 variants. Clones were sequenced by immunoSEQ multiplex PCR, and TCRdb holds only the in-frame ones, with some missing. Of roughly 350,000 clones in the sample, over 75% were seen once. This CDR3 region has 16 residues. V was shortened by 5 bases and J by 0 bases, with 17 bases between the two germline ends. Germline CDR1 and CDR2: GTSNPN and SVGIG (reference sequence). The treatment denotes: some 20 received Ad26.COV2.S at low or high dose, single or two shots; a few received placebo; per-sample allocation not given. Specimens were obtained on day 63 following the first vaccine or placebo injection.

The sample here was peripheral blood, taken in a trial of Ad26.COV2.S vaccine versus placebo. The clonotype originates from a person between 18 and 59 years old who received the Ad26.COV2.S COVID-19 vaccine or a placebo. The chain links TRBV30 to TRBJ1-3, with D possibly matching TRBD1 (5 bases). CDR3 nucleotide sequence: TGTGCCTGGGCCTACCTCCGACAGCTCTCTGGAAACACCATATATTTT. This encodes CAWAYLRQLSGNTIYF. The whole variable domain, remainder taken from reference TRBV30 and TRBJ1-3, is SQTIHQWPATLVQPVGSPLSLECTVEGTSNPNLYWYRQAAGRGLQLLFYSVGIGQISSEVPQNLSASRPQDRQFILSSKKLLLSDSGFYLCAWAYLRQLSGNTIYFGEGSWLTVV.